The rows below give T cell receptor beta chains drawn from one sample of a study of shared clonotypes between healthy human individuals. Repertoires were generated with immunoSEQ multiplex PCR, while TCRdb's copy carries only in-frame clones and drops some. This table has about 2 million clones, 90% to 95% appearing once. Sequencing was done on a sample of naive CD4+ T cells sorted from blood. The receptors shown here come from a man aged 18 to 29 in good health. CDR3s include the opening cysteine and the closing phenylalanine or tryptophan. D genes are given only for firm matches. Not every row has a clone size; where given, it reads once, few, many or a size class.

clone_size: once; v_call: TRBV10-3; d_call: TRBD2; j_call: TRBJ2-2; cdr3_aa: CAISEMPSGSVGELFF; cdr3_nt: TGTGCCATCAGTGAGATGCCTAGCGGGTCGGTCGGGGAGCTGTTTTTT
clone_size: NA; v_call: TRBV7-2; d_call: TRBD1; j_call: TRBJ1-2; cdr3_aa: CASSTGQGGYGYTF; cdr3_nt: TGTGCCAGCAGCACGGGCCAGGGGGGCTATGGCTACACCTTC
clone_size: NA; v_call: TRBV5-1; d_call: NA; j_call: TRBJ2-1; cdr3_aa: CASSPLGTILGEQFF; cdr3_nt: TGCGCCAGCAGCCCGTTGGGGACGATCCTTGGTGAGCAGTTCTTC
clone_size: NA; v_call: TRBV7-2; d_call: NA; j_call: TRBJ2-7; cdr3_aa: CASSLASEPTYEQYF; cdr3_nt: TGTGCCAGCAGCTTAGCGTCGGAACCTACCTACGAGCAGTACTTC
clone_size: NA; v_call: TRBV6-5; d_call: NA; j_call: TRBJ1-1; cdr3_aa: CASRRADMNTEAFF; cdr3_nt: TGTGCCAGCAGGCGGGCCGATATGAACACTGAAGCTTTCTTT
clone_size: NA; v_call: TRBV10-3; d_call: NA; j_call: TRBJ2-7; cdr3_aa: CAISERSSQGYEQYF; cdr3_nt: TGTGCCATCAGTGAGAGGAGTAGTCAGGGCTACGAGCAGTACTTC
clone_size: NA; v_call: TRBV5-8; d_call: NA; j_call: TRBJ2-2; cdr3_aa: CASIPGPPSTGELFF; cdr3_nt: TGTGCCAGCATACCGGGACCGCCATCTACCGGGGAGCTGTTTTTT
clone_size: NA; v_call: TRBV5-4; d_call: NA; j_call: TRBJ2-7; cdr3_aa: CASSLAVRGWEQYF; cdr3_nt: TGTGCCAGCAGCTTGGCCGTCAGGGGTTGGGAGCAGTACTTC
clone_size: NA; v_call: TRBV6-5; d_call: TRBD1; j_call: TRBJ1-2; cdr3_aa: CASSRTLDRDYGYTF; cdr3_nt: TGTGCCAGCAGTCGAACACTAGACAGGGACTATGGCTACACCTTC
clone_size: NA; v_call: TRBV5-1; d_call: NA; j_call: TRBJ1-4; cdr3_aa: CASSLASTARWEKLFF; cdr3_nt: TGCGCCAGCAGCTTGGCCTCAACGGCTAGGTGGGAAAAACTGTTTTTT
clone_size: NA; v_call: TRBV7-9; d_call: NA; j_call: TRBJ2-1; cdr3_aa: CASSLDSGGEQFF; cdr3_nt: TGTGCCAGCAGCTTAGATTCCGGCGGGGAGCAGTTCTTC
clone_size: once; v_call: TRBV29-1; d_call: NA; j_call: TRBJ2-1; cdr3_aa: CSVDWSSYNEQFF; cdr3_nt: TGCAGCGTTGATTGGAGCTCCTACAATGAGCAGTTCTTC
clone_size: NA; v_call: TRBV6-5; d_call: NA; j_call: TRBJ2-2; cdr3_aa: CASSYSGTMNTGELFF; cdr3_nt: TGTGCCAGCAGTTATTCCGGGACAATGAACACCGGGGAGCTGTTTTTT
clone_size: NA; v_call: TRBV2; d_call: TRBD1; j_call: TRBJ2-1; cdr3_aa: CASSSRGTGWSNEQFF; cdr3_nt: TGTGCCAGCAGCTCCCGCGGGACAGGGTGGTCCAATGAGCAGTTCTTC
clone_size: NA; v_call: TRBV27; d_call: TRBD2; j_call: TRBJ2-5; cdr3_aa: CASSGLAGLETQYF; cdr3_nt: TGTGCCAGCAGCGGACTAGCGGGTTTAGAGACCCAGTACTTC
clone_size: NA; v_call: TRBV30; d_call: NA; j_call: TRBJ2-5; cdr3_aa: CAWSVQRQLQETQYF; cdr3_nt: TGTGCCTGGAGTGTCCAGCGGCAACTACAAGAGACCCAGTACTTC
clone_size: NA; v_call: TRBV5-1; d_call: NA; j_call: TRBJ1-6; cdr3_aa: CASSLDRPDNSPLHF; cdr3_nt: TGCGCCAGCAGCCTCGACAGGCCCGATAATTCACCCCTCCACTTT
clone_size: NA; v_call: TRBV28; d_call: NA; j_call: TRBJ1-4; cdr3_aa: CASTPGNLGNEKLFF; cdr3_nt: TGTGCCAGCACCCCAGGCAATCTAGGGAATGAAAAACTGTTTTTT
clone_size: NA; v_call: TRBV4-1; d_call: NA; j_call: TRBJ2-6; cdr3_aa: CASSQVPESSGANVLTF; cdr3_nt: TGCGCCAGCAGCCAAGTTCCGGAGAGCTCTGGGGCCAACGTCCTGACTTTC
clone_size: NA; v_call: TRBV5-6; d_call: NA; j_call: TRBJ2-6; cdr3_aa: CASSSRADSGANVLTF; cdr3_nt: TGTGCCAGCAGCTCGCGGGCGGACTCTGGGGCCAACGTCCTGACTTTC
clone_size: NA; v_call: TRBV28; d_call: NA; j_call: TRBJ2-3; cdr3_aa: CASGNRVPDTQYF; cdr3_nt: TGTGCCAGCGGTAACAGGGTGCCAGATACGCAGTATTTT
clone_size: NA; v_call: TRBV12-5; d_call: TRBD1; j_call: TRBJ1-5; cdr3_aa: CASGLADRGGNQPQHF; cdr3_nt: TGTGCTAGTGGTTTGGCGGACAGGGGGGGCAATCAGCCCCAGCATTTT
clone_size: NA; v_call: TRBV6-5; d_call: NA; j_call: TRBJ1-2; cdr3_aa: CASSYNRNGYTF; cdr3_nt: TGTGCCAGCAGTTATAACAGAAATGGCTACACCTTC
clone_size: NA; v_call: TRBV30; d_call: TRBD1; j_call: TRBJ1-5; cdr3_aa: CAQSGGGQPQHF; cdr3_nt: TGTGCCCAATCAGGGGGCGGACAGCCCCAGCATTTT
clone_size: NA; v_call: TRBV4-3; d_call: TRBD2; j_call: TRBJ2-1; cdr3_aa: CASSRASGSKDEQFF; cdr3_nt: TGCGCCAGCAGCAGGGCTAGCGGGAGTAAGGATGAGCAGTTCTTC
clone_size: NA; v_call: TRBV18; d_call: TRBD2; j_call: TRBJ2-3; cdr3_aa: CATTWGLAGTDTQYF; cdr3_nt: TGTGCCACCACGTGGGGACTAGCGGGCACAGATACGCAGTATTTT
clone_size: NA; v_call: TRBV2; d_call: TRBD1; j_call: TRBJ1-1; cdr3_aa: CARVTGQEAFF; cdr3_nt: TGTGCCAGGGTTACGGGACAGGAAGCTTTCTTT
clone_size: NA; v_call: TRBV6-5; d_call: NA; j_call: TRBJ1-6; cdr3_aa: CASKFGEGTGALHF; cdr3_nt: TGTGCCAGCAAGTTCGGCGAGGGGACGGGGGCCCTCCACTTT
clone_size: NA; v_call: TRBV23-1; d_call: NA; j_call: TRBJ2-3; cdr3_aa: CASSQSRRGVDTQYF; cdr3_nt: TGCGCCAGCAGTCAATCTCGGCGGGGTGTCGATACGCAGTATTTT
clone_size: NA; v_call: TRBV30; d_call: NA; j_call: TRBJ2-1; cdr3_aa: CAWSGEPGPPPFF; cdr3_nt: TGTGCCTGGAGCGGAGAGCCCGGGCCCCCTCCGTTCTTC
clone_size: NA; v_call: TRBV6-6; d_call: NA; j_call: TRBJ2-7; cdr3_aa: CASSYSSSYEQYF; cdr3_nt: TGTGCCAGCAGTTACAGTAGCTCCTACGAGCAGTACTTC
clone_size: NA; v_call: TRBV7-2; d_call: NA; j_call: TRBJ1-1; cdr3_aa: CASSVRGPTNTEAFF; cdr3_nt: TGTGCCAGCAGCGTTAGGGGACCGACGAACACTGAAGCTTTCTTT
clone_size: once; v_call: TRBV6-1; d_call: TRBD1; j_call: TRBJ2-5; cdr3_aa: CASSGTGGFLRQYQETQYF; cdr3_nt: TGTGCCAGCAGTGGGACAGGGGGCTTTTTACGTCAATACCAAGAGACCCAGTACTTC
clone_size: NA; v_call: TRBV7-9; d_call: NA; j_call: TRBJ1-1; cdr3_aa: CASSILQGNTEAFF; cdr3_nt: TGTGCCAGCAGCATCCTACAGGGGAACACTGAAGCTTTCTTT
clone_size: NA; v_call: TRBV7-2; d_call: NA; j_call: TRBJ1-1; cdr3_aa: CASSVKGRITEAFF; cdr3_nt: TGTGCCAGCAGTGTTAAGGGACGGATCACTGAAGCTTTCTTT
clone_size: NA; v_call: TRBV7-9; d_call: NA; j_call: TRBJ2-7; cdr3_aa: CASSLSAVSSYEQYF; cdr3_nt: TGTGCCAGCAGCTTATCCGCAGTTAGCTCCTACGAGCAGTACTTC
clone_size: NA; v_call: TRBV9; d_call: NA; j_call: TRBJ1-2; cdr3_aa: CASSVPGGYTF; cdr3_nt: TGTGCCAGCAGCGTACCCGGGGGCTACACCTTC
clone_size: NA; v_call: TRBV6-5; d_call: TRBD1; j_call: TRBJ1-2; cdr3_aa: CASSRDSLTNYGYTF; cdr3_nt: TGTGCCAGCAGCCGGGACAGTCTCACTAACTATGGCTACACCTTC
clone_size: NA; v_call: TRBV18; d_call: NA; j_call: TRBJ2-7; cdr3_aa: CASSPRGRGTPAEQYF; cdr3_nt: TGTGCCAGCTCACCAAGGGGCAGGGGGACTCCCGCCGAGCAGTACTTC
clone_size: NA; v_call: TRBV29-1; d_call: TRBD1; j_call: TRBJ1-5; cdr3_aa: CSVGGQGSQPQHF; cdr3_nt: TGCAGCGTTGGGGGACAGGGTAGCCAGCCCCAGCATTTT
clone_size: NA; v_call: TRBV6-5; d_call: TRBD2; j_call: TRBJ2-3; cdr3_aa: CASRPPSGSVNTQYF; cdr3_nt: TGTGCCAGCCGACCGCCTAGCGGGAGCGTGAATACGCAGTATTTT
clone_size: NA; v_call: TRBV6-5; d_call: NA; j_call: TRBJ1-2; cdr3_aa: CASSRDSTDGYTF; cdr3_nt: TGTGCCAGCAGCAGAGACAGTACGGATGGCTACACCTTC
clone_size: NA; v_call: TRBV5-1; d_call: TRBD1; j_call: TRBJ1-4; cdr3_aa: CASSGGQGTGEKLFF; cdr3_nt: TGCGCCAGCAGCGGAGGACAGGGAACGGGTGAAAAACTGTTTTTT
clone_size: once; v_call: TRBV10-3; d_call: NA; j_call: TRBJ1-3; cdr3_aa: CAIGSSGNTIYF; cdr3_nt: TGTGCCATCGGGAGCTCTGGAAACACCATATATTTT
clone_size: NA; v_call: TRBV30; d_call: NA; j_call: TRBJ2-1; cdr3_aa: CAWSRGASVYNEQFF; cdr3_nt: TGTGCCTGGAGTAGGGGGGCTAGCGTCTACAATGAGCAGTTCTTC
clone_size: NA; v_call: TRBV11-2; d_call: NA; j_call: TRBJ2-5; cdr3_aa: CASSSFIETQYF; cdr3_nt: TGTGCCAGCAGCTCATTTATAGAGACCCAGTACTTC
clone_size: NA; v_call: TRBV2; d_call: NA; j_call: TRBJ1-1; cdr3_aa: CASSTQGRGNTEAFF; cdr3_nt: TGTGCCAGCAGTACCCAGGGGCGGGGGAACACTGAAGCTTTCTTT